This is a list of T cell receptor beta chains from one sample in a study of control samples from healthy donors and cancer patients. Libraries were prepared by immunoSEQ multiplex PCR; TCRdb keeps only in-frame clonotypes and omits some of them. The table has some 200,000 clones, 91% seen once; the top ten hold 1.5%. Sample: blood. Receptors were obtained from a woman in her 30s in good health. Each CDR3 is given with its conserved first and last residue. Expanded clones get a size class; other rows say once, few or many, or leave the size out.

v_gene: TRBV5-6; abundance: -; j_gene: TRBJ2-2; CDR3aa: CASSLDSGSITGELFF
v_gene: TRBV7-3; abundance: -; j_gene: TRBJ2-1; CDR3aa: CASSLGVAGGENEQFF
v_gene: TRBV7-9; abundance: -; j_gene: TRBJ2-7; CDR3aa: CASSGPSSYSYEQYF
v_gene: TRBV5-8; abundance: few; j_gene: TRBJ2-7; CDR3aa: CASSFGDTEQYF
v_gene: TRBV19; abundance: -; j_gene: TRBJ1-1; CDR3aa: CASSIGGQLNTEAFF
v_gene: TRBV2; abundance: -; j_gene: TRBJ1-1; CDR3aa: CAGTVMNTEAFF
v_gene: TRBV7-2; abundance: -; j_gene: TRBJ2-7; CDR3aa: CASSQRAGGSYEQYF
v_gene: TRBV24-1; abundance: -; j_gene: TRBJ2-7; CDR3aa: CAILDISYEQYF
v_gene: TRBV9; abundance: -; j_gene: TRBJ2-1; CDR3aa: CASSVGQGPYNEQFF
v_gene: TRBV28; abundance: once; j_gene: TRBJ1-5; CDR3aa: CASSLNGQPQHF
v_gene: TRBV5-1; abundance: -; j_gene: TRBJ2-3; CDR3aa: CASSRTGDNTDTQYF
v_gene: TRBV4-2; abundance: -; j_gene: TRBJ2-7; CDR3aa: CASSQLGLVERYEQYF
v_gene: TRBV18; abundance: once; j_gene: TRBJ1-5; CDR3aa: CASSQGRNQPQHF
v_gene: TRBV7-9; abundance: -; j_gene: TRBJ2-5; CDR3aa: CASSPTGRQETQYF
v_gene: TRBV7-2; abundance: -; j_gene: TRBJ1-6; CDR3aa: CASSLGQGISPLHF
v_gene: TRBV29-1; abundance: -; j_gene: TRBJ1-1; CDR3aa: CSVNRGNTEAFF
v_gene: TRBV7-2; abundance: -; j_gene: TRBJ1-2; CDR3aa: CASSLPGGWGYTF
v_gene: TRBV3-1/TRBV3-2; abundance: -; j_gene: TRBJ1-3; CDR3aa: CASSQANTIYF
v_gene: TRBV3-1/TRBV3-2; abundance: -; j_gene: TRBJ1-1; CDR3aa: CASSQDPPGRVNTEAFF
v_gene: TRBV19; abundance: -; j_gene: TRBJ1-5; CDR3aa: CASSTIHPGQGASNQPQHF
v_gene: TRBV2; abundance: -; j_gene: TRBJ1-1; CDR3aa: CASSERVRDTEAFF
v_gene: TRBV7-9; abundance: few; j_gene: TRBJ2-3; CDR3aa: CASSLGSGSTDTQYF
v_gene: TRBV18; abundance: few; j_gene: TRBJ2-5; CDR3aa: CASSPGLGETQYF
v_gene: TRBV25-1; abundance: -; j_gene: -; CDR3aa: CTSSPGTSGIHYEQYF
v_gene: TRBV19; abundance: -; j_gene: TRBJ1-2; CDR3aa: CASSSSSYGYTF
v_gene: TRBV4-2; abundance: -; j_gene: TRBJ2-3; CDR3aa: CASSQVRGDTDTQYF
v_gene: TRBV10-3; abundance: -; j_gene: TRBJ2-3; CDR3aa: CAISGGQGGVTDTQYF
v_gene: TRBV15; abundance: -; j_gene: TRBJ1-1; CDR3aa: CATSRGGGTEAFF
v_gene: TRBV13; abundance: -; j_gene: TRBJ2-7; CDR3aa: CASSLRGYEQYF
v_gene: TRBV29-1; abundance: -; j_gene: TRBJ1-4; CDR3aa: CSALYRGWNNEKLFF
v_gene: TRBV27; abundance: -; j_gene: TRBJ2-1; CDR3aa: CASSLSIAGGEQFF
v_gene: TRBV5-1; abundance: -; j_gene: TRBJ2-2; CDR3aa: CASSFFPGSGELFF
v_gene: TRBV7-6; abundance: -; j_gene: TRBJ2-2; CDR3aa: CASSKRQNTGELFF
v_gene: TRBV18; abundance: -; j_gene: TRBJ2-3; CDR3aa: CASSPRLAGGSDTQYF
v_gene: TRBV25-1; abundance: few; j_gene: TRBJ2-7; CDR3aa: CASSESGTGNYEQYF
v_gene: TRBV27; abundance: -; j_gene: TRBJ2-7; CDR3aa: CASRSGTSGRGEQYF
v_gene: TRBV11-2; abundance: -; j_gene: TRBJ2-1; CDR3aa: CASSLEQGLYNEQFF
v_gene: TRBV29-1; abundance: once; j_gene: TRBJ1-1; CDR3aa: CSVADRVGAFF
v_gene: TRBV30; abundance: -; j_gene: TRBJ1-3; CDR3aa: CAWSSTLTGRNTIYF
v_gene: TRBV5-8; abundance: -; j_gene: TRBJ2-5; CDR3aa: CASSVRAGGPQTQYF
v_gene: TRBV6-2/TRBV6-3; abundance: -; j_gene: TRBJ1-1; CDR3aa: CASRYRGGNTEAFF
v_gene: TRBV30; abundance: once; j_gene: TRBJ1-2; CDR3aa: CAWSGRRGRWGYTF
v_gene: TRBV2; abundance: -; j_gene: TRBJ2-5; CDR3aa: CASSGGTGVETQYF
v_gene: TRBV14; abundance: -; j_gene: TRBJ2-7; CDR3aa: CASSRQGFGYEQYF
v_gene: TRBV10-3; abundance: -; j_gene: TRBJ2-3; CDR3aa: CAISESGTSGTSTDTQYF
v_gene: TRBV28; abundance: -; j_gene: TRBJ2-7; CDR3aa: CASSLSGSTTYEQYF
v_gene: TRBV11-1; abundance: few; j_gene: TRBJ1-2; CDR3aa: CASSPDRAYGYTF
v_gene: TRBV5-4; abundance: -; j_gene: TRBJ2-5; CDR3aa: CASSLGRGGQETQYF
v_gene: TRBV6-6; abundance: -; j_gene: TRBJ1-4; CDR3aa: CASSYAGTANEKLFF
v_gene: TRBV7-9; abundance: once; j_gene: TRBJ1-6; CDR3aa: CASSSHSSYNSPLHF
v_gene: TRBV7-9; abundance: -; j_gene: TRBJ1-6; CDR3aa: CASSLVGGKNSPLHF
v_gene: TRBV12-3/TRBV12-4; abundance: -; j_gene: TRBJ1-3; CDR3aa: CASTQGAGNTIYF